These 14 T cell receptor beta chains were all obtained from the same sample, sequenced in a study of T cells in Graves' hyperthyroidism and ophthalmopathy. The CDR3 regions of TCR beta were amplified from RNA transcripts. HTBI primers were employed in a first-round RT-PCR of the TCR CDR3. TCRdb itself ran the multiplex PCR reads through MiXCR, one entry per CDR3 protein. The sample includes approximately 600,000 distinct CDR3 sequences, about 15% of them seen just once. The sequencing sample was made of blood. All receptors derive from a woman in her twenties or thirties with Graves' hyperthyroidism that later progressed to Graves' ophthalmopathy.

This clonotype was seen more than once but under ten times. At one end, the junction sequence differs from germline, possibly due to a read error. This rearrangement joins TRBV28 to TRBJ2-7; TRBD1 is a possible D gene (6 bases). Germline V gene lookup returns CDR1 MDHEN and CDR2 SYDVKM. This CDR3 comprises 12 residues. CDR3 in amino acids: CASRGQPYEQCF. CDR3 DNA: TGTGCCAGCAGAGGACAGCCCTACGAGCAGTGCTTC.

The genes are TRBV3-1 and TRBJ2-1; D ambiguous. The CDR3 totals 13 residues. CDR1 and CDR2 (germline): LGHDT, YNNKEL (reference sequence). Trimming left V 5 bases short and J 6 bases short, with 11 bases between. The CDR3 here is CASSIPPINEQFF. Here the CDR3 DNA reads TGTGCCAGCAGCATCCCCCCTATCAATGAGCAGTTCTTC.

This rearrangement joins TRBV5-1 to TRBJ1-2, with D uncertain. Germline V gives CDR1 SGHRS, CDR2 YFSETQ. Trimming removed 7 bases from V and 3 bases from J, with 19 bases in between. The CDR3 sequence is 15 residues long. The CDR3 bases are TGCGCCAGCGACGCCCCCCCGGGGAAGTACTATGGCTACACCTTC. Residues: CASDAPPGKYYGYTF.

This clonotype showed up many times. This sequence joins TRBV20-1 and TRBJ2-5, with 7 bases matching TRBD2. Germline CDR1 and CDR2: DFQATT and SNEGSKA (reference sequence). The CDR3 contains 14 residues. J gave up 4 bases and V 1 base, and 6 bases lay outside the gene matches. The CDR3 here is CSARAGGWGETQYF. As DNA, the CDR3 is TGCAGTGCTAGAGCCGGGGGGTGGGGAGAGACCCAGTACTTC.

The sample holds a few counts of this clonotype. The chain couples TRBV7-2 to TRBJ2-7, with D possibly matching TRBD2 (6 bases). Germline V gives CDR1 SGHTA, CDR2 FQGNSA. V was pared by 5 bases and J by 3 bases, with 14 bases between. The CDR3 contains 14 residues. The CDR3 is CASSAPGRDYEQYF. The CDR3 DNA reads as TGTGCCAGCAGCGCCCCCGGGAGAGACTACGAGCAGTACTTC.

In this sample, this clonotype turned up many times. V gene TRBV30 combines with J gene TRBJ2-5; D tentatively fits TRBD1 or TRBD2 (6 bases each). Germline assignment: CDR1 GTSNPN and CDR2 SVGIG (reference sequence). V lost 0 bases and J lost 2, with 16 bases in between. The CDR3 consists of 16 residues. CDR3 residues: CAWSVRRGARQETQYF. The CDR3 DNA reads TGTGCCTGGAGTGTACGGAGGGGGGCGAGGCAAGAGACCCAGTACTTC. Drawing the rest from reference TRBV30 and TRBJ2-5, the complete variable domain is SQTIHQWPATLVQPVGSPLSLECTVEGTSNPNLYWYRQAAGRGLQLLFYSVGIGQISSEVPQNLSASRPQDRQFILSSKKLLLSDSGFYLCAWSVRRGARQETQYFGPGTRLLVL.

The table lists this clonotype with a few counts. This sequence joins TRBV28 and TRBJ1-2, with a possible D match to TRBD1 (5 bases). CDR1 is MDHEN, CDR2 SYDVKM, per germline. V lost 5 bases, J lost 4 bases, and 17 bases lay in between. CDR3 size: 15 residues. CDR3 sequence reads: CASSPPVGPGYGYTF. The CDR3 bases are TGTGCCAGCAGTCCACCGGTGGGACCCGGCTATGGCTACACCTTC.

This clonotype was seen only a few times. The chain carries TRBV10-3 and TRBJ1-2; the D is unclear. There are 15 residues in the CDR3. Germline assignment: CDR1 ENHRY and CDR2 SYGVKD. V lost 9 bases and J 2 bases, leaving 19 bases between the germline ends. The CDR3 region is CAILKEGFVNYGYTF. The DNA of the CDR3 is TGTGCCATTCTTAAAGAGGGTTTCGTCAACTATGGCTACACCTTC.

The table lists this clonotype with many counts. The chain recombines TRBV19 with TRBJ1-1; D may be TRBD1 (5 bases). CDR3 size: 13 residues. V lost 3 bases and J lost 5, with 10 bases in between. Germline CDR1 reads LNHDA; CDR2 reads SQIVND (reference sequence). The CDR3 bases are TGTGCCAGTAGTATCCAGGGAGGGACTGAAGCTTTCTTT. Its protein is CASSIQGGTEAFF.

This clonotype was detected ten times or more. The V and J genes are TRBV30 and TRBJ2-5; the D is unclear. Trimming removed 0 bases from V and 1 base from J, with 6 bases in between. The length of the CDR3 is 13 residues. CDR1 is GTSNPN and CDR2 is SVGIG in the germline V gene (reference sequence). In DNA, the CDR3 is TGTGCCTGGAGTGTAGGCCCCCAAGAGACCCAGTACTTC. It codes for CAWSVGPQETQYF.

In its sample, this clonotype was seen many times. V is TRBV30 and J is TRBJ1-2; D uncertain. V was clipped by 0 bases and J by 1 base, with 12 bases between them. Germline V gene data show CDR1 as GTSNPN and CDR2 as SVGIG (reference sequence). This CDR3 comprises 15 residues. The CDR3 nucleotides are TGTGCCTGGAGTGTTATAGACAACAGTAACTATGGCTACACCTTC. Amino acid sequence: CAWSVIDNSNYGYTF.

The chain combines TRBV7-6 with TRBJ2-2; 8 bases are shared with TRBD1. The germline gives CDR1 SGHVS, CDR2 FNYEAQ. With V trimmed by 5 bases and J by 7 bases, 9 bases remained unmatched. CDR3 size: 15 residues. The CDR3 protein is CASSPLTGEYGELFF. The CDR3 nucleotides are TGTGCCAGCAGCCCCTTGACAGGGGAGTACGGGGAGCTGTTTTTT.

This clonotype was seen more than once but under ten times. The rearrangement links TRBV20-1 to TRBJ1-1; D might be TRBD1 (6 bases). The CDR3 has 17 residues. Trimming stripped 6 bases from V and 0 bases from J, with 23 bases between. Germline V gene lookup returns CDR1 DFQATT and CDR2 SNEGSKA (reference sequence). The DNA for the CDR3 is TGCAGTGCAAACCCAAGACAGGACTCTTCGATGAACACTGAAGCTTTCTTT. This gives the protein CSANPRQDSSMNTEAFF.

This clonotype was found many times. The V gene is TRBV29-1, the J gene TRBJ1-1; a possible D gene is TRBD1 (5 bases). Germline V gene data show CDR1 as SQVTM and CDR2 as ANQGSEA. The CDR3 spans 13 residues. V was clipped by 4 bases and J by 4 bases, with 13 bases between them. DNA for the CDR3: TGCAGCGTTGCCGGGACCCTGGGCACTGAAGCTTTCTTT. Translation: CSVAGTLGTEAFF.